This T cell receptor beta chain was profiled in a study of beta chain features in type 1 diabetes. Study findings and constraints: Insertions were fewer and deletions more numerous at VDJ junctions in type 1 diabetes patients.

For this clone: The target antigen is unknown.

Per the germline V gene, CDR1 is SGHVS and CDR2 is FQNEAQ. V shed 3 bases and J shed 5 bases, with 6 bases lying between them. This CDR3 is built from 12 residues. cDNA synthesis used the whole RNA isolate, giving expressed TCRB sequences. TCRdb's table, derived via immunoSEQ multiplex PCR, lists solely in-frame clones and lacks some. The sample yields approximately 160,000 clones, approximately 8.4% seen once. Sequencing used central memory CD4+ T cells from blood. The gene calls are TRBV7-8 and TRBJ2-3; no clear D gene. The sequence was collected from a woman aged 18-29 years in good health. The CDR3 spells CASSFGLDTQYF. Here the CDR3 DNA reads TGTGCCAGCAGCTTCGGGTTAGATACGCAGTATTTT.